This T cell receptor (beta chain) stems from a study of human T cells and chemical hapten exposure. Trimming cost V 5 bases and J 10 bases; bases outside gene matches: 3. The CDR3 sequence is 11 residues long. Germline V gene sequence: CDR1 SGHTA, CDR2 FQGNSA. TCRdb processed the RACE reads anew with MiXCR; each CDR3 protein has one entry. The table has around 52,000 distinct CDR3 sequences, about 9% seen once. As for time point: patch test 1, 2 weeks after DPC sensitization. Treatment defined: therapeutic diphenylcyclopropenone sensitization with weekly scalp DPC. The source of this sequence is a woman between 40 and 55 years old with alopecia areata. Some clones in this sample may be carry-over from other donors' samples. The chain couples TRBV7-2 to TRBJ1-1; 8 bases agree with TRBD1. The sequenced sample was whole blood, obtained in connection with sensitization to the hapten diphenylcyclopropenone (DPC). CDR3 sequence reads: CASSPQGAAFF. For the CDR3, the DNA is TGTGCCAGCAGCCCCCAGGGGGCAGCTTTCTTT.